This TCR beta chain was recorded in a study of cytomegalovirus exposure and HLA in healthy donors. Points from the study as a whole: The study put 150 or so TCR beta chains on its list as cytomegalovirus-associated. An observed cluster of highly shared sequence variants was recorded as a likely sequencing artifact. Apart from CMV serostatus, no immune exposure information was available. The Asian-associated ancestry cluster reportedly had fewer N-insertions than the approximately 650-donor mean in a later analysis.

Points on this clone: Antigen: not known.

This CDR3 has 13 residues. Germline assignment: CDR1 SEHNR and CDR2 FQNEAQ (reference sequence). Trimming took 5 bases from V and 5 from J, leaving 13 bases between them. The study ran its PCR with 60 Vbeta and 13 Jbeta primers. The data were produced by immunoSEQ multiplex PCR, yet TCRdb's version contains in-frame clones alone and is incomplete. The table lists approximately 160,000 clones, around 80% of them singletons, with about 3.4% in the top ten. The chain employs TRBV7-9 and TRBJ2-7, with a tentative D call TRBD2 (6 bases). Material: PBMCs. This TCR was sampled from a woman aged 45-65 years in good health and CMV-seropositive. This chain's CDR3 is CASSLGGNDEQYF. The CDR3 bases are TGTGCCAGCAGCCTAGGAGGGAACGACGAGCAGTACTTC.